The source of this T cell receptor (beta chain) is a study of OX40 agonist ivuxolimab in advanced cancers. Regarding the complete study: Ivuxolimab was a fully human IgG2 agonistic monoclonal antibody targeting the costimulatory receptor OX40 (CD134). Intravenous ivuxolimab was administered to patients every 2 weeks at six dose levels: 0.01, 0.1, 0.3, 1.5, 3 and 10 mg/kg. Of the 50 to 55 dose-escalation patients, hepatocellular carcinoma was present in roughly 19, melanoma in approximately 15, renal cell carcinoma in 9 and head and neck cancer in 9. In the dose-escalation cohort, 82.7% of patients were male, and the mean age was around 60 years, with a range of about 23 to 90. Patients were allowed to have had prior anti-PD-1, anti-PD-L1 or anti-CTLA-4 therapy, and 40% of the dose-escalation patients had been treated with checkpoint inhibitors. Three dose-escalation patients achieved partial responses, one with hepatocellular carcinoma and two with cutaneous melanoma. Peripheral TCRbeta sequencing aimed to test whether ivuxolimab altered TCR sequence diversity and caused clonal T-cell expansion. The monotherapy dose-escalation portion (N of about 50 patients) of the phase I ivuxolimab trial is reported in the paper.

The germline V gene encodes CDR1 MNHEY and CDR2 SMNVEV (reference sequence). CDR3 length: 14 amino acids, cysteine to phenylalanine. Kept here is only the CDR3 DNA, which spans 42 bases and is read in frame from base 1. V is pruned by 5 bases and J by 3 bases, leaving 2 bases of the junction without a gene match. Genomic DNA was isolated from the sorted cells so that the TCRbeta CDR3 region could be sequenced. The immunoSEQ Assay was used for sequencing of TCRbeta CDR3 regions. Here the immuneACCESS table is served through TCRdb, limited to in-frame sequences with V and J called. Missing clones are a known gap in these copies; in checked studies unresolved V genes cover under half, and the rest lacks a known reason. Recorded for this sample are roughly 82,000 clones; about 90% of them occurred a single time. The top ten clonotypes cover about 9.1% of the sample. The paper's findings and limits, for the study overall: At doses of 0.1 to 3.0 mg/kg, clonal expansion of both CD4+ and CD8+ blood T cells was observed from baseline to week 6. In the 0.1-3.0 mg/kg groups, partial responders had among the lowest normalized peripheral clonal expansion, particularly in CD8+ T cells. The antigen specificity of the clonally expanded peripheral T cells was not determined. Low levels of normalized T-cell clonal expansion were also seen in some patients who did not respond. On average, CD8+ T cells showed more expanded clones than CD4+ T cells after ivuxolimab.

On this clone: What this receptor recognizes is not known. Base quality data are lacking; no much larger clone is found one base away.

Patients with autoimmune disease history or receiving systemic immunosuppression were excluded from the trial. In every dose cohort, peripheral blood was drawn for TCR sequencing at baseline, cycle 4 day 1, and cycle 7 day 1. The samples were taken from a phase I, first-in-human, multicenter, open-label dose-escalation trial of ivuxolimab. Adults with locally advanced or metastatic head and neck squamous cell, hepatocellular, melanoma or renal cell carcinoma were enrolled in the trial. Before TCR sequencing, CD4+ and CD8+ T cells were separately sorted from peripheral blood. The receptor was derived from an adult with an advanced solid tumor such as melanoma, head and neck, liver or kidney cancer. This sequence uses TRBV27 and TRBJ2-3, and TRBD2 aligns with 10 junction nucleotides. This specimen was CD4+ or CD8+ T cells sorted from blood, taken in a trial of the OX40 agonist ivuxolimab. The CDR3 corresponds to CASSRSGRTDTQYF. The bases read TGTGCCAGCAGTCGTAGCGGGAGGACAGATACGCAGTATTTT.